The source of this T cell receptor beta chain is a study of blood T cell repertoires in COVID-19. On the study more broadly: Sites across the United States, Italy and Spain contributed samples from acute and convalescent COVID-19.

Per the original data handling: Nucleated cell counts were estimated from reference gene primer amplification. Clones were sequenced by immunoSEQ multiplex PCR, and TCRdb holds only the in-frame ones, with some missing. D and trimming come from the DNA, and the V and J calls and clone size come from that table. This sample yields under 400,000 clones, of which approximately 90% are seen a single time; around 4% belongs to the top ten. Seattle participants joined during active infection and were tracked over time. The sequenced sample was peripheral blood. The sequence was collected from a woman aged 55-70 years with COVID-19, enrolled during active disease.

The CDR3 nucleotides are TGTGCCAGCAGCGAAGCGGGTTATGGCTACACCTTC. Encoded protein: CASSEAGYGYTF. The chain carries TRBV11-2 and TRBJ1-2; no clear D. Germline V gives CDR1 SGHAT, CDR2 FQNNGV. Trimming shortened V by 5 bases and J by 5 bases, and 9 bases separated the two germline ends. The CDR3 is 12 residues long. The entire variable domain, with the rest obtained from reference TRBV11-2 and TRBJ1-2, is as follows: EAGVAQSPRYKIIEKRQSVAFWCNPISGHATLYWYQQILGQGPKLLIQFQNNGVVDDSQLPKDRFSAERLKGVDSTLKIQPAKLEDSAVYLCASSEAGYGYTFGSGTRLTVV.